The T cell receptor beta chain under discussion was sequenced for a study of blood T cell repertoires in COVID-19. About the research overall: PBMCs, B-cell-depleted T cells, or T cells were the source of the cDNA or gDNA that made up the material.

As processed by the authors: Using reference gene primer amplification, nucleated cell counts were estimated. Clones were read by immunoSEQ multiplex PCR, and TCRdb kept only the in-frame ones, dropping some. The V and J calls and the clone size are those of that table, but D and trimming were determined from the DNA. Among roughly 200,000 clones, about 85% were seen once, and the ten largest hold 6.2%. The V gene's germline CDR1 is SGHTS and CDR2 YDEGEE. CDR3 size: 15 residues. V lost 4 bases to trimming and J lost 16 bases; unmatched junction nucleotides: 16. Recruits, aged roughly 18 to 90 years, lived in approximately 26 US areas.

Sequencing was done on a sample of PBMCs or T cells enriched from blood (not recorded which). This clonotype was obtained from a man aged 40-49 years who had recovered from COVID-19. This chain uses TRBV5-8 with TRBJ1-4; 10 bases are a match to TRBD1. This chain's CDR3 is CASSRRTGGVAREFF. The CDR3 nucleotides read TGTGCCAGCAGCCGCAGGACAGGGGGGGTGGCCCGAGAGTTTTTT.